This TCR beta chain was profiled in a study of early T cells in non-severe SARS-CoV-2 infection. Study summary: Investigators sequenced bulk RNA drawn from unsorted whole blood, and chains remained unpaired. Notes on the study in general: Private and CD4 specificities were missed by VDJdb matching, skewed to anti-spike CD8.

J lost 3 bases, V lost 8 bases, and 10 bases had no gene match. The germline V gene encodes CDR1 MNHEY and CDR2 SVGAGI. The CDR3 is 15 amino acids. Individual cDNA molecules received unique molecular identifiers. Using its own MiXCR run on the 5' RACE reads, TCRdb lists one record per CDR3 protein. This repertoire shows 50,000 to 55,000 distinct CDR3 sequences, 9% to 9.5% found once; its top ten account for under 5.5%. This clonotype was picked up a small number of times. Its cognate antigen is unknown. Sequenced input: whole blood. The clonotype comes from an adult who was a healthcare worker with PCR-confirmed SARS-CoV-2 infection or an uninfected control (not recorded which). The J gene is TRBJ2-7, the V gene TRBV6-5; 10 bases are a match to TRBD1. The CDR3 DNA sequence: TGTGCCAGCCGAAAATCCGGGACAGGGGTCTACGAGCAGTACTTC. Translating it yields CASRKSGTGVYEQYF.